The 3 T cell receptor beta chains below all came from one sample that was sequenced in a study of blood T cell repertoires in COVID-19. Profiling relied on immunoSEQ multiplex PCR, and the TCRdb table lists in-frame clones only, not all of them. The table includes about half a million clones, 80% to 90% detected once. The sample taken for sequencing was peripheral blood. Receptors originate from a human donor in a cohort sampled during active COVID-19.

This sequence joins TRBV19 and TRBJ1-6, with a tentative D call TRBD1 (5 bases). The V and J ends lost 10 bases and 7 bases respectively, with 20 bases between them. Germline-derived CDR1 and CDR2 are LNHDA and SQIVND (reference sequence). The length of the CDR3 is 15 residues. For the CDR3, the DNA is TGTGCCACCCCGAAAGGGCAGGGTCGGAATTCACCCCTCCACTTT. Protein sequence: CATPKGQGRNSPLHF.

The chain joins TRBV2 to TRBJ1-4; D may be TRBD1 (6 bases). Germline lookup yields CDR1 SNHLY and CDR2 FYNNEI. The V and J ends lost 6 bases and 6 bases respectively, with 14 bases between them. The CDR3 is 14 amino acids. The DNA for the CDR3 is TGTGCCAGCAGATCGAGGGGGGGAGATGAAAAACTGTTTTTT. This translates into CASRSRGGDEKLFF.

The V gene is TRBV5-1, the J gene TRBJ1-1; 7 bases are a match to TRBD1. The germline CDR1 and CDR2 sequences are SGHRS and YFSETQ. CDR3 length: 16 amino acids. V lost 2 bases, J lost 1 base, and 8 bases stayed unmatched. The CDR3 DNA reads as TGCGCCAGCAGCTTCAAACCCGGGACAGAGAACACTGAAGCTTTCTTT. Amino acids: CASSFKPGTENTEAFF.